Listed below are T cell receptor beta chains from one sample, sequenced in a study of shared clonotypes between healthy human individuals. Data came from immunoSEQ multiplex PCR; TCRdb stores just in-frame clones and leaves some out. Of 2.3 million or so clones listed, about 92% are singletons. Sequencing was done on a sample of naive CD4+ T cells from PBMCs. Receptors were obtained from a man aged 18 to 29 in good health. Some clones in this sample may be carry-over from other donors' samples. Both conserved end residues are part of each CDR3. The order of the fields is J gene, V gene, D gene, clone size, CDR3 protein, CDR3 DNA. The D gene is left open where the match is weak. Clone size, where shown, is once, few, many, or a class for clones that have expanded.

TRBJ2-7 | TRBV5-1 | - | - | CASSLGQGPYEQYF | TGCGCCAGCAGCTTGGGGCAGGGGCCCTACGAGCAGTACTTC
TRBJ2-1 | TRBV15 | - | - | CATSGGKANEQFF | TGTGCCACCAGCGGCGGAAAAGCCAATGAGCAGTTCTTC
TRBJ1-2 | TRBV7-2 | - | - | CASSPGAGTYLYGYTF | TGTGCCAGCAGCCCCGGGGCGGGCACCTACCTCTATGGCTACACCTTC
TRBJ2-6 | TRBV18 | - | once | CASSPSAGANVLTF | TGTGCCAGCTCACCATCGGCTGGGGCCAACGTCCTGACTTTC
TRBJ2-7 | TRBV9 | TRBD1 | once | CASSVGTVKQGVHEQYF | TGTGCCAGCAGCGTAGGAACGGTCAAACAGGGGGTACACGAGCAGTACTTC
TRBJ1-2 | TRBV10-3 | - | few | CAISQGAGGYTF | TGTGCCATCAGTCAAGGGGCTGGTGGCTACACCTTC
TRBJ2-1 | TRBV4-1 | TRBD2 | - | CASSRTLGLAGLTPLQFF | TGCGCCAGCAGCCGCACCCTTGGACTAGCGGGGCTCACGCCATTACAGTTCTTC
TRBJ2-1 | TRBV10-1 | TRBD2 | once | CASSRIAGGPEQFF | TGCGCCAGCAGTAGGATAGCGGGGGGACCTGAGCAGTTCTTC
TRBJ2-1 | TRBV29-1 | - | - | CSVRRGNEQFF | TGCAGCGTCCGACGGGGCAATGAGCAGTTCTTC
TRBJ2-7 | TRBV6-4 | - | - | CASSDSKQGALGGRRGKKGEQYF | TGTGCCAGCAGTGACTCGAAGCAGGGGGCGCTGGGCGGGAGGAGAGGAAAGAAGGGCGAGCAGTACTTC
TRBJ2-5 | TRBV25-1 | - | once | CASSYGEVGETQYF | TGTGCCAGCAGTTACGGAGAGGTGGGAGAGACCCAGTACTTC
TRBJ1-1 | TRBV19 | - | - | CASTQRPDTEAFF | TGTGCCAGCACCCAGAGACCAGACACTGAAGCTTTCTTT
TRBJ2-4 | TRBV4-3 | TRBD1 | - | CASSAGTGENIQYF | TGCGCCAGCAGCGCGGGGACAGGGGAAAACATTCAGTACTTC
TRBJ2-7 | TRBV4-2 | - | - | CASSPTTREDYEQYF | TGTGCCAGCAGCCCTACCACGCGGGAAGACTACGAGCAGTACTTC
TRBJ1-2 | TRBV5-6 | - | - | CASSKLGDLTNYGYTF | TGTGCCAGCAGCAAACTCGGGGACTTAACTAACTATGGCTACACCTTC
TRBJ2-1 | TRBV5-1 | - | - | CASSLSNEQFF | TGCGCCAGCAGCCTGAGTAATGAGCAGTTCTTC
TRBJ2-7 | TRBV28 | TRBD2 | - | CASSLAGTRDYEQYF | TGTGCCAGCAGTTTAGCCGGGACTAGAGACTACGAGCAGTACTTC
TRBJ1-5 | TRBV10-2 | - | - | CASSEDSLYQPQHF | TGCGCCAGCAGTGAGGACAGTCTTTATCAGCCCCAGCATTTT